This T cell receptor beta chain was identified during a study of T-cell reconstitution after alpha-beta-depleted transplantation in children. The CDR3 is 15 amino acids. Germline CDR1 is KGHSH and CDR2 is LQKENI. Germline trimming cut 5 bases from V and 8 bases from J; bases unmatched to any gene: 6. Molecular barcoding with unique molecular identifiers was used for the TCRbeta library. A single record per CDR3 protein comes from TCRdb applying MiXCR to the PCR reads. The repertoire holds around 210,000 distinct CDR3 sequences, under 8.5% seen once, with around 5% in the top ten. There are a few counts of this clonotype.

This TCR derives from a boy aged 2 to 10 with acute lymphoblastic leukemia, due to receive a stem cell transplant. V gene TRBV18 combines with J gene TRBJ1-6, with 10 bases lining up with TRBD1. Here the sequenced sample was PBMCs, taken before TCRalphabeta/CD19-depleted stem cell transplant. The CDR3 sequence is CASSTTGTGDSPLHF. CDR3 DNA sequence: TGTGCCAGCTCAACAACCGGGACAGGGGATTCACCCCTCCACTTT.